This entry lists 27 T cell receptor beta chains sequenced from one sample in a study of T cell changes during pregnancy in multiple sclerosis. Repertoires were generated with immunoSEQ multiplex PCR, while TCRdb's copy carries only in-frame clones and drops some. Of around 35,000 clones detected, just over 90% appear once; the ten largest clones hold around 13%. The sample in question was CD8+ T cells from peripheral blood mononuclear cells, obtained in the first trimester of pregnancy. All receptors come from a female donor with multiple sclerosis, enrolled in a pregnancy study.

The rearrangement uses TRBV4-2 and TRBJ2-1; no reliable D call. The V end was cut by 0 bases, the J end by 6 bases, with 12 bases between. Per germline, CDR1 LGHNA and CDR2 YNFKEQ. The CDR3 consists of 15 residues. The CDR3 reads CASSQEGGLRNEQFF. CDR3 bases: TGTGCCAGCAGCCAAGAAGGCGGCCTTCGCAATGAGCAGTTCTTC.

This chain links TRBV7-9 with TRBJ2-1, with 7 bases that match TRBD2. CDR3 length equals 18 residues. Trimming took 1 base from V and 3 from J; bases not matched to a gene: 12. Germline loops: CDR1 SEHNR, CDR2 FQNEAQ (reference sequence). CDR3 loop: CASSLEGRGGMIYNEQFF. Written as DNA, the CDR3 is TGTGCCAGCAGCTTAGAGGGGAGGGGAGGGATGATCTACAATGAGCAGTTCTTC.

This clone was observed a handful of times. The chain recombines TRBV6-4 with TRBJ1-1; TRBD1 is a possible D gene (6 bases). Germline CDR1 reads MRHNA; CDR2 reads SNTAGT. The V end was cut by 6 bases, the J end by 1 base, with 12 bases between. This CDR3 contains 14 residues. CDR3 DNA: TGTGCCAGCAGACCGCAGGGACAGAACACTGAAGCTTTCTTT. Translating it yields CASRPQGQNTEAFF.

The genes are TRBV7-9 and TRBJ2-7, with D possibly matching TRBD1 (5 bases). V lost 5 bases, J lost 4 bases, and 15 bases lay in between. This CDR3 has 14 amino acids. Germline CDR1 and CDR2: SEHNR and FQNEAQ (reference sequence). Here the CDR3 reads CASSPKGLSYEQYF. For the CDR3, the DNA is TGTGCCAGCAGCCCAAAGGGGTTGTCGTACGAGCAGTACTTC.

This clone has just one count. The V and J genes are TRBV6-6 and TRBJ2-5; 10 bases align to TRBD2. This CDR3 region has 16 residues. In germline, CDR1 is MNHNY, CDR2 SVGAGI (reference sequence). The V and J ends lost 5 bases and 3 bases, in that order; junction bases with no gene match: 9. The CDR3 region is CASSPRTSGYKETQYF. The CDR3 DNA is TGTGCCAGCAGTCCCCGGACTAGCGGTTACAAAGAGACCCAGTACTTC.

The rearrangement uses TRBV6-1 and TRBJ2-3; 7 bases line up with TRBD1. The junction had 8 bases not matched to a gene; V was cut back by 2 bases and J by 6 bases. Germline CDR1 and CDR2: MNHNS and SASEGT. The CDR3 consists of 15 residues. CDR3 coding DNA: TGTGCCAGCAGTGAAATAAGGGGGCCAGGGGATACGCAGTATTTT. It specifies CASSEIRGPGDTQYF.

The J gene is TRBJ2-5, the V gene TRBV18, with D perhaps matching TRBD1 (6 bases). The length of the CDR3 is 16 residues. Germline lookup yields CDR1 KGHSH and CDR2 LQKENI. V lost 0 bases and J 3 bases, leaving 14 bases between the germline ends. CDR3 sequence reads: CASSPPFGTSEETQYF. The CDR3 bases are TGTGCCAGCTCACCACCTTTCGGGACATCCGAAGAGACCCAGTACTTC. Drawing the rest from reference TRBV18 and TRBJ2-5, the complete variable domain is NAGVMQNPRHLVRRRGQEARLRCSPMKGHSHVYWYRQLPEEGLKFMVYLQKENIIDESGMPKERFSAEFPKEGPSILRIQQVVRGDSAAYFCASSPPFGTSEETQYFGPGTRLLVL.

This chain's CDR3 is CATWGGREKLFF. For the CDR3, the DNA is TGTGCCACCTGGGGGGGGCGTGAAAAACTGTTTTTT. The chain uses TRBV2 and TRBJ1-4, with D maybe TRBD1 (6 bases). The V end lost 10 bases, the J end lost 7 bases, and 13 bases lay between the germline ends. Per the germline V gene, CDR1 is SNHLY and CDR2 is FYNNEI. The CDR3 is 12 residues long.

This chain connects TRBV29-1 to TRBJ1-2; D gene uncertain. The CDR3 is made up of 11 amino acids. Between the trimmed V and J ends, which lost 5 bases and 3 bases, there was a span of 7 bases. Per germline, CDR1 SQVTM and CDR2 ANQGSEA. The CDR3, as DNA: TGCAGCGTTCTTACTCACTATGGCTACACCTTC. It specifies CSVLTHYGYTF.

This chain connects TRBV7-9 to TRBJ2-7; 7 bases fit TRBD2. The CDR3 spans 14 residues. Losses at the gene ends were 5 bases for V and 3 bases for J; bases not matched to a gene: 7. Germline lookup yields CDR1 SEHNR and CDR2 FQNEAQ (reference sequence). CDR3 in amino acids: CASSQSGAHYEQYF. The CDR3 bases are TGTGCCAGCAGCCAGAGCGGGGCCCACTACGAGCAGTACTTC.

This chain uses TRBV5-1 with TRBJ2-1, with 7 bases aligning to TRBD1. The V and J ends lost 5 bases and 0 bases, in that order; junction bases with no gene match: 11. Per germline, CDR1 SGHRS and CDR2 YFSETQ. The CDR3 consists of 17 residues. CDR3 residues: CASRGWTGEHSYNEQFF. The CDR3, as DNA: TGCGCCAGCAGGGGTTGGACAGGTGAACACTCCTACAATGAGCAGTTCTTC.

The chain links TRBV29-1 to TRBJ2-1, with D possibly TRBD2 on 6 matching bases. The germline gives CDR1 SQVTM, CDR2 ANQGSEA. With 6 bases removed from V and 6 bases from J, the gap between germline ends came to 12 bases. CDR3 length equals 12 residues. CDR3 sequence reads: CSVSWGVNEQFF. The CDR3 region has the DNA TGCAGCGTCTCCTGGGGGGTCAATGAGCAGTTCTTC.

The chain employs TRBV18 and TRBJ2-5; TRBD1 matches at 10 bases. The V and J ends lost 0 bases and 2 bases, in that order; junction bases with no gene match: 3. The CDR3 spans 16 residues. The V gene's germline CDR1 is KGHSH and CDR2 LQKENI. Here the CDR3 DNA reads TGTGCCAGCTCACCACCGGACAGGGGGGGACAAGAGACCCAGTACTTC. This sequence encodes CASSPPDRGGQETQYF.

This clone was counted ten times or more. This chain links TRBV27 with TRBJ2-7; weak D call: TRBD1 (5 bases). The germline V gene encodes CDR1 MNHEY and CDR2 SMNVEV (reference sequence). The CDR3 runs 16 residues. Trimming pared 3 bases from V and 2 bases from J, leaving 17 bases between. The CDR3 is CASSFRARVLTYEQYF. DNA for the CDR3: TGTGCCAGCAGTTTCCGGGCCAGGGTCCTTACCTACGAGCAGTACTTC.

The chain uses TRBV29-1 and TRBJ2-1, with 11 bases aligning to TRBD2. Germline CDR1 SQVTM, CDR2 ANQGSEA. This CDR3 is 16 amino acids long. Trimming at V came to 0 bases and at J to 6 bases, leaving 7 bases not matched to a gene. The CDR3 DNA is TGCAGCGTTGAAGAAGGTACTAGCGGGAGTGGCAATGAGCAGTTCTTC. Its protein product is CSVEEGTSGSGNEQFF.

The chain uses TRBV10-1 and TRBJ2-7; 8 bases map to TRBD2. CDR3 length: 16 residues. J lost 7 bases, V lost 5 bases, and 16 bases had no gene match. Germline V CDR1 and CDR2: WNHNN, SYGVQD (reference sequence). The CDR3 bases are TGCGCCAGCAGTCCCGGGGTAGCGGGGACCCCGGGGGAGCAGTACTTC. Its translation is CASSPGVAGTPGEQYF.

The rearrangement joins TRBV7-8 to TRBJ1-4; D may be TRBD1 (6 bases). Trimming removed 5 bases at V and 0 bases at J, with 19 bases between. The length of the CDR3 is 18 residues. CDR1 is SGHVS and CDR2 is FQNEAQ in the germline V gene. The chain's CDR3 is CASSKFDRPLATNEKLFF. For the CDR3, the DNA is TGTGCCAGCAGCAAATTCGACAGGCCCCTAGCAACTAATGAAAAACTGTTTTTT.

This clone showed up just once. This chain connects TRBV7-9 to TRBJ2-1, with a weak D call TRBD2 (6 bases). The CDR3 runs to 16 residues. Germline loops: CDR1 SEHNR, CDR2 FQNEAQ (reference sequence). Trimming took off 1 base at V and 7 bases at J, with 17 bases between the two ends. DNA for the CDR3: TGTGCCAGCAGCTTAGTAATGGGGGGTTCGCAGAATGAGCAGTTCTTC. Protein: CASSLVMGGSQNEQFF.

The chain joins TRBV19 to TRBJ2-3; 7 nucleotides agree with TRBD1. Trimming at V came to 3 bases and at J to 2 bases, leaving 5 bases not matched to a gene. The CDR3 has 15 amino acids. Germline values: CDR1 LNHDA, CDR2 SQIVND (reference sequence). The CDR3 DNA reads as TGTGCCAGTAGTATTGGAACAGGGGTCACAGATACGCAGTATTTT. Translation: CASSIGTGVTDTQYF.

This chain links TRBV5-1 with TRBJ2-7; D gene ambiguous. V lost 2 bases to trimming and J lost 2 bases, with 17 bases between them. The CDR3 has 16 residues. CDR1 is SGHRS and CDR2 is YFSETQ in the germline V gene. CDR3 protein: CASSLSSERPPYEQYF. The CDR3 bases are TGCGCCAGCAGCTTATCGAGTGAACGCCCGCCCTACGAGCAGTACTTC.

The rearrangement joins TRBV19 to TRBJ2-1; 10 bases line up with TRBD2. J was trimmed by 0 bases and V by 10 bases; bases with no gene match: 9. Per germline, CDR1 LNHDA and CDR2 SQIVND (reference sequence). The CDR3 contains 16 residues. The CDR3, as DNA: TGTGCCACCTCACTAGCGGGACATAACTCCTACAATGAGCAGTTCTTC. Translation gives CATSLAGHNSYNEQFF.

The gene calls are TRBV6-5 and TRBJ2-5; D unclear. The CDR3 covers 14 residues. Germline V gives CDR1 MNHEY, CDR2 SVGAGI. The V end was cut by 3 bases, the J end by 5 bases, with 13 bases between. The CDR3 sequence is CASSYSGSGETQYF. For the CDR3, the DNA is TGTGCCAGCAGTTATTCCGGGTCCGGGGAGACCCAGTACTTC.

The rearrangement uses TRBV14 and TRBJ2-7; D is unresolved. Trimming took 1 base from V and 1 from J, leaving 5 bases between them. Germline V gene lookup returns CDR1 SGHDN and CDR2 FVKESK. CDR3 length: 13 residues. CDR3 sequence (DNA): TGTGCCAGCAGCCAAGTCTTTTCCTACGAGCAGTACTTC. As protein: CASSQVFSYEQYF.

This sequence joins TRBV13 and TRBJ2-2; TRBD2 matches at 13 bases. CDR3 size: 20 residues. V shed 2 bases, J shed 0 bases, and the junction held 9 bases outside the gene matches. Germline values: CDR1 PRHDT, CDR2 FYEKMQ (reference sequence). The CDR3, as DNA: TGTGCCAGCAGCTTAAGAACGGGACTAGCGGGGTTCGCGAACACCGGGGAGCTGTTTTTT. This codes for CASSLRTGLAGFANTGELFF.

Note on this clone: Mismatch with germline at one junction end may stem from a read error. V gene TRBV4-3 combines with J gene TRBJ1-3; D call uncertain. The CDR3 length is 14 residues. The germline V gene has CDR1 LGHNA and CDR2 YSLEER. The CDR3 nucleotides read TGCGCCAGCAGTCAAGGCACTCTTGGAAACACCATATATTTT. This translates into CASSQGTLGNTIYF.

This rearrangement joins TRBV27 to TRBJ2-1, with 15 bases identical to TRBD2. The germline V gene encodes CDR1 MNHEY and CDR2 SMNVEV (reference sequence). The V gene end was trimmed by 4 bases and the J gene end by 8 bases; junction bases not matched to a gene: 3. The CDR3 totals 15 residues. The chain's CDR3 is CASSSGLAGGDEQFF. The CDR3 DNA sequence: TGTGCCAGCAGTTCGGGACTAGCGGGAGGCGATGAGCAGTTCTTC.

This clone was detected only once. The chain has TRBV25-1 and TRBJ2-1; TRBD2 is a possible D gene (5 bases). Germline V gene data show CDR1 as MGHDK and CDR2 as SYGVNS. V lost 2 bases, J lost 7 bases, and 15 bases lay in between. This CDR3 has 15 amino acids. In DNA, the CDR3 is TGTGCCAGCAGTGAAACGGCTAGCCTTTTTAATGAGCAGTTCTTC. This codes for CASSETASLFNEQFF.